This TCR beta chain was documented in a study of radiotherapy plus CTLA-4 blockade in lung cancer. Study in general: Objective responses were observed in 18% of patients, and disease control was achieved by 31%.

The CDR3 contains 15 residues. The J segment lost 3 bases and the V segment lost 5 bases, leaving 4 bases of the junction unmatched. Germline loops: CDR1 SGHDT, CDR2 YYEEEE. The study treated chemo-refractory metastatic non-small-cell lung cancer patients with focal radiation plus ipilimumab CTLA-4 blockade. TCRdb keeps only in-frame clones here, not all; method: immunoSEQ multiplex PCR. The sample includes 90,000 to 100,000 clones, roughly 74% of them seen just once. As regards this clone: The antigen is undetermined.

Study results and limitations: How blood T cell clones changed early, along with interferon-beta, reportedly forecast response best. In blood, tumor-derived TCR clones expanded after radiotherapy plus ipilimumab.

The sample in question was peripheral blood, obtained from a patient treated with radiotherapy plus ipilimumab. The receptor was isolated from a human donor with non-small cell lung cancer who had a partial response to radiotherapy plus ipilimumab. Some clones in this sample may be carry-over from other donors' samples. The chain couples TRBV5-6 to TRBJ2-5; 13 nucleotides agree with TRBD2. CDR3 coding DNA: TGTGCCAGCAGACTAGCGGGGGGGCCGGAAGAGACCCAGTACTTC. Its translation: CASRLAGGPEETQYF.